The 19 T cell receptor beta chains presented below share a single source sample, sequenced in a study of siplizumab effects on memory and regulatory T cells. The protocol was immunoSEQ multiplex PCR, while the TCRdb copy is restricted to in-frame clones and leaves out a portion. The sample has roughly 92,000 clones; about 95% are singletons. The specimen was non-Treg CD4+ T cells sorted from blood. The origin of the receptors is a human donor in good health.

The CDR3 sequence: CASTEWAGGTDTQYF. In DNA form, the CDR3 reads TGCGCCAGCACGGAGTGGGCGGGCGGCACAGATACGCAGTATTTT. The chain employs TRBV5-1 and TRBJ2-3, with a tentative D call TRBD2 (5 bases). Trimming took off 6 bases at V and 1 base at J, with 15 bases between the two ends. Germline lookup yields CDR1 SGHRS and CDR2 YFSETQ. This CDR3 spans 15 amino acids.

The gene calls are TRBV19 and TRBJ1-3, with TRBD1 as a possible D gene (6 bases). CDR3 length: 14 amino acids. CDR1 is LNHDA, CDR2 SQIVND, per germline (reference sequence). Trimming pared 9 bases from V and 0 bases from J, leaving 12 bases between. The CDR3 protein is CASRGLNSGNTIYF. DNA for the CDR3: TGTGCCAGCAGGGGCCTCAACTCTGGAAACACCATATATTTT.

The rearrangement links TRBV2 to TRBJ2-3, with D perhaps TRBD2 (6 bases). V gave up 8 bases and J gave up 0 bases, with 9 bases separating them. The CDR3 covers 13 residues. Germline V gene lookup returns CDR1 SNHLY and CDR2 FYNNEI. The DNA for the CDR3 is TGTGCCAGCTGGCGGGAAAGCACAGATACGCAGTATTTT. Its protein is CASWRESTDTQYF.

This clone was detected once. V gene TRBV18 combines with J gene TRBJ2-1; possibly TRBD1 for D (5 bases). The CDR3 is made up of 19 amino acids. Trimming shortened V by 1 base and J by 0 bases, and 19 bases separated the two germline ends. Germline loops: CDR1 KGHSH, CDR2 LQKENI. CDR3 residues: CASSPLLSIGVSSYNEQFF. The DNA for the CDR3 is TGTGCCAGCTCACCACTCCTCTCAATAGGGGTTAGCTCCTACAATGAGCAGTTCTTC.

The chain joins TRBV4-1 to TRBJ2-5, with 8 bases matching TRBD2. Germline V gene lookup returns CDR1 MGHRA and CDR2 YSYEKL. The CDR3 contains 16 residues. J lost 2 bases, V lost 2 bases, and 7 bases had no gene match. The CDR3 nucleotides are TGCGCCAGCAGCCAAACTGCGGGACTAGTACAAGAGACCCAGTACTTC. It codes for CASSQTAGLVQETQYF.

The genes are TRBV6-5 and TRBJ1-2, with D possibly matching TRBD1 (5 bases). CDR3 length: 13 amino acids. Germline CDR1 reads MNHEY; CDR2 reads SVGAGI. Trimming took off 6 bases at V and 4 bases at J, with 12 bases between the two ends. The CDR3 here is CASSRGGTYGYTF. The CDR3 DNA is TGTGCCAGCAGCCGGGGGGGAACCTATGGCTACACCTTC.

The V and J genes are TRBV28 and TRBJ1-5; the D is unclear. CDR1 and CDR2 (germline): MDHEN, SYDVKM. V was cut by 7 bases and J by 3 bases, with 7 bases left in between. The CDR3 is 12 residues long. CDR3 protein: CASNMPNQPQHF. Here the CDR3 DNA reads TGTGCCAGCAATATGCCCAATCAGCCCCAGCATTTT.

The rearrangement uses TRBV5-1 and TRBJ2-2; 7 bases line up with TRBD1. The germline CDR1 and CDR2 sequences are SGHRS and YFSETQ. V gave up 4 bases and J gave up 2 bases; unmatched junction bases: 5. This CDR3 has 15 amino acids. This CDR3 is CASSQWDSNTGELFF. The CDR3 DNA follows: TGCGCCAGCAGCCAATGGGACAGCAACACCGGGGAGCTGTTTTTT.

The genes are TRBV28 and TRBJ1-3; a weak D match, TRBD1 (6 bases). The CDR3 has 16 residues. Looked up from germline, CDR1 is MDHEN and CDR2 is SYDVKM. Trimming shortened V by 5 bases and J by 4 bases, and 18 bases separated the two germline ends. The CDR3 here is CASSPGGALGGNTIYF. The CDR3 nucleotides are TGTGCCAGCAGTCCCGGGGGCGCTTTAGGAGGAAACACCATATATTTT.

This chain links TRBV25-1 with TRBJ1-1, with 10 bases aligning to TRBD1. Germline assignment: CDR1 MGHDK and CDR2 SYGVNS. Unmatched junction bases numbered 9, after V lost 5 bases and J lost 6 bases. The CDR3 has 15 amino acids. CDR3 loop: CASSPGTGAGAEAFF. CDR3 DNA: TGTGCCAGCAGTCCCGGGACAGGGGCGGGCGCTGAAGCTTTCTTT.

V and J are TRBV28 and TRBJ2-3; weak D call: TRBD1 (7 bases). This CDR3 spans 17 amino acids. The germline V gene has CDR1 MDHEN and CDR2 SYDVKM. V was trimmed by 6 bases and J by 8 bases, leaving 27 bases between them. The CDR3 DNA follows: TGTGCCAGCAGGACGGCCAGAGGCAGGGGGGACCGAGGTACGCAGTATTTT. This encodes CASRTARGRGDRGTQYF.

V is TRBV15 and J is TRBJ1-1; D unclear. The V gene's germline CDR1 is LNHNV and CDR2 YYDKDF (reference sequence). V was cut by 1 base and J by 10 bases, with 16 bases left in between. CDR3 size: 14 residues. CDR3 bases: TGTGCCACCAGCAGAGCTTACCCAAACGATCGAGCTTTCTTT. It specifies CATSRAYPNDRAFF.

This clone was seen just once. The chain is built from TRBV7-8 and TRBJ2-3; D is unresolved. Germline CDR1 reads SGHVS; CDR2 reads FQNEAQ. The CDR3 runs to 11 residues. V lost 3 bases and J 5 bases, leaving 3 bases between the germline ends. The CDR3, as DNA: TGTGCCAGCAGCTTTGGAGATACGCAGTATTTT. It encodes CASSFGDTQYF.

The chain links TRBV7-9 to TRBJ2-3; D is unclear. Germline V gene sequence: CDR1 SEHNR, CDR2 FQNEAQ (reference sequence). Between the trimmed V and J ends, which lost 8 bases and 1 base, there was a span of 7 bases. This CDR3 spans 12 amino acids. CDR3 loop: CASVPGTDTQYF. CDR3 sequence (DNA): TGTGCCAGCGTTCCGGGCACAGATACGCAGTATTTT.

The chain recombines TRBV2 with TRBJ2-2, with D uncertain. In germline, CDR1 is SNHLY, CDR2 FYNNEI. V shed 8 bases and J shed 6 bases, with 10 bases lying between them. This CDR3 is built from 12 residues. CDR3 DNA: TGTGCCAGCCTCTCTTCACCCGGGGAGCTGTTTTTT. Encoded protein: CASLSSPGELFF.

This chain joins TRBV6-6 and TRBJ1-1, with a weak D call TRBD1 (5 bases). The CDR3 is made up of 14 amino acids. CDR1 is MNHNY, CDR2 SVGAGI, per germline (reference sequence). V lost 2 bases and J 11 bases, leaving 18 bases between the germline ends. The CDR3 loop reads CASSYREAGLGAFF. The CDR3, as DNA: TGTGCCAGCAGTTACCGTGAGGCAGGGTTGGGTGCTTTCTTT.

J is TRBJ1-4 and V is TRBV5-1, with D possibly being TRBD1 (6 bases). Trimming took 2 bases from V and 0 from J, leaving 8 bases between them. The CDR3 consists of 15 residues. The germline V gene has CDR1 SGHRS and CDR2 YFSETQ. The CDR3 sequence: CASSLQGATNEKLFF. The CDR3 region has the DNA TGCGCCAGCAGCTTACAGGGAGCAACTAATGAAAAACTGTTTTTT. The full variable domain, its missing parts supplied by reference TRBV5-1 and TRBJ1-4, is KAGVTQTPRYLIKTRGQQVTLSCSPISGHRSVSWYQQTPGQGLQFLFEYFSETQRNKGNFPGRFSGRQFSNSRSEMNVSTLELGDSALYLCASSLQGATNEKLFFGSGTQLSVL.

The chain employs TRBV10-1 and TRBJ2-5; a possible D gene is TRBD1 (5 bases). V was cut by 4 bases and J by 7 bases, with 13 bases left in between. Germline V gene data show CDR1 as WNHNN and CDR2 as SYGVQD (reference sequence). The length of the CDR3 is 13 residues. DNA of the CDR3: TGCGCCAGCAGTGTCCAGGTAGGGGCGACCCAGTACTTC. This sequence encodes CASSVQVGATQYF.

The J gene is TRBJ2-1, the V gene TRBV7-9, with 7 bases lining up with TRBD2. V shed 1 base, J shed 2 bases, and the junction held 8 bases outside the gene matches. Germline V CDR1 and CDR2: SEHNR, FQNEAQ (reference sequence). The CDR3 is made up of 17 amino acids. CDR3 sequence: CASSLGSGLLTYNEQFF. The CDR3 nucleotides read TGTGCCAGCAGCTTAGGTAGCGGGTTACTTACCTACAATGAGCAGTTCTTC.